This T cell receptor (beta chain) was sequenced in a study of identical twins. Broader study findings: Within monozygotic twins, out-of-frame TCR alpha sharing was underestimated by the models.

The table lists this clonotype with a few counts. As yet, its antigen is unknown. Template switching added a universal primer binding site, and final cDNA carried unique molecular identifiers. A single record per CDR3 protein comes from TCRdb applying MiXCR to the 5' RACE reads. The sample holds 250,000 to 350,000 distinct CDR3 sequences, less than 9.5% seen once. The CDR3 has 13 amino acids. Germline CDR1 and CDR2: MNHNS and SASEGT. The J segment lost 3 bases and the V segment lost 6 bases, leaving 3 bases of the junction unmatched. The sample also formed part of further work on yellow fever vaccine responses in identical twins. As reported in that work: Twins' vaccine T cell responses reportedly seemed partly convergent and partly personalized.

The material sequenced was CD8+ T cells sorted from blood. This rearrangement joins TRBV6-1 to TRBJ1-1; 8 bases align to TRBD1. This receptor was taken from a woman in her late teens or twenties in good health. For the CDR3, the DNA is TGTGCCAGCAGGACAGGGGACTACACTGAAGCTTTCTTT. Residues: CASRTGDYTEAFF.